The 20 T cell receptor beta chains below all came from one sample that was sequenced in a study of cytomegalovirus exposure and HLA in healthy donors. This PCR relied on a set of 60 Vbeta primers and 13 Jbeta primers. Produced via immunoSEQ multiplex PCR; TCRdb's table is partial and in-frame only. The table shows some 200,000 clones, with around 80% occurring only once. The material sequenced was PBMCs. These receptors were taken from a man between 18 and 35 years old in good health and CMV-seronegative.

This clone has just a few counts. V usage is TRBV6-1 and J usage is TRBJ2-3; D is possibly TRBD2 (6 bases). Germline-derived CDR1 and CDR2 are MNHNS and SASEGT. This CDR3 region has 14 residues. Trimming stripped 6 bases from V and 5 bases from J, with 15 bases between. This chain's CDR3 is CASSVAVGGDTQYF. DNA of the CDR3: TGTGCCAGCAGCGTAGCGGTTGGGGGAGATACGCAGTATTTT.

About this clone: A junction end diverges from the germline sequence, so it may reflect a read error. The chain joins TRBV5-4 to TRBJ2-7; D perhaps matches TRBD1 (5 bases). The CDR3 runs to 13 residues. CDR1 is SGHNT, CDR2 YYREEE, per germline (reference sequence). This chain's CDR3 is CASSFDSSYERYF. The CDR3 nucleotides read TGTGCCAGCAGCTTTGACAGCTCCTACGAGCGGTACTTC.

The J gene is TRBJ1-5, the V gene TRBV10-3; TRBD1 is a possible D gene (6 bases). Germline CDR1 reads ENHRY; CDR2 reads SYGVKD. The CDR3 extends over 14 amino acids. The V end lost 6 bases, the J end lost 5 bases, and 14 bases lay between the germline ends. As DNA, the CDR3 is TGTGCCATCAGCCCCCCAGGGGTGGATCAGCCCCAGCATTTT. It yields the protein CAISPPGVDQPQHF.

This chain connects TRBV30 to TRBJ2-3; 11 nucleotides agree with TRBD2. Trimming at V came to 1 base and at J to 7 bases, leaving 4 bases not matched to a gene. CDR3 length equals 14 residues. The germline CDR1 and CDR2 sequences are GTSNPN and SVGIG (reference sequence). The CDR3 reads CAWSGTSGRNTQYF. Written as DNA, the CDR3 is TGTGCCTGGAGTGGAACTAGCGGGAGAAATACGCAGTATTTT. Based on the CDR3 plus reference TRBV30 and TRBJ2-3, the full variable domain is SQTIHQWPATLVQPVGSPLSLECTVEGTSNPNLYWYRQAAGRGLQLLFYSVGIGQISSEVPQNLSASRPQDRQFILSSKKLLLSDSGFYLCAWSGTSGRNTQYFGPGTRLTVL.

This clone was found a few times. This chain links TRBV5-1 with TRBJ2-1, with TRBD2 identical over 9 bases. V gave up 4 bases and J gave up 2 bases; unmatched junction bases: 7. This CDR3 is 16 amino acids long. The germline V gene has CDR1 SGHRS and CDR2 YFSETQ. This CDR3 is CASSETSGRPYNEQFF. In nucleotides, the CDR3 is TGCGCCAGCAGCGAGACTAGCGGAAGACCCTACAATGAGCAGTTCTTC.

The CDR3 is CASSEVVMAGEQFF. The CDR3, as DNA: TGTGCCAGCAGTGAAGTGGTAATGGCAGGTGAGCAGTTCTTC. This chain links TRBV6-1 with TRBJ2-1; D gene uncertain. Germline assignment: CDR1 MNHNS and CDR2 SASEGT. V was cut by 1 base and J by 9 bases, with 13 bases left in between. The CDR3 totals 14 residues.

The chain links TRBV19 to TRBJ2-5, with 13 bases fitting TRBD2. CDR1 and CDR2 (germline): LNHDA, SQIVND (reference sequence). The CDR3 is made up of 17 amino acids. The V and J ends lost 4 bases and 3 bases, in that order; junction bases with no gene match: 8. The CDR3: CASSTGLAGKAEETQYF. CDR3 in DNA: TGTGCCAGTAGTACGGGACTAGCGGGAAAGGCGGAAGAGACCCAGTACTTC. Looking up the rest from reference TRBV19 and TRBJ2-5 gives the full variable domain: DGGITQSPKYLFRKEGQNVTLSCEQNLNHDAMYWYRQDPGQGLRLIYYSQIVNDFQKGDIAEGYSVSREKKESFPLTVTSAQKNPTAFYLCASSTGLAGKAEETQYFGPGTRLLVL.

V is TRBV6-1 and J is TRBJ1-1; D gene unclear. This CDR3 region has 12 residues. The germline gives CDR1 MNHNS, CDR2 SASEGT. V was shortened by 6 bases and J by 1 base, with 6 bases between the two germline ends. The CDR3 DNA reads TGTGCCAGCAGCCGGGGGAACACTGAAGCTTTCTTT. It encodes CASSRGNTEAFF.

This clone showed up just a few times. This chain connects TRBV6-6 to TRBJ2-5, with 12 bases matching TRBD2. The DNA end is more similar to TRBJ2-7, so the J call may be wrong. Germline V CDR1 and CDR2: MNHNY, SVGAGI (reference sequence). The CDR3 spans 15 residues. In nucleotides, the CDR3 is TGTGCCAGCAGGCCCCTAGCGGGAGGGCGATACGAGCAGTACTTC. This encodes CASRPLAGGRYEQYF.

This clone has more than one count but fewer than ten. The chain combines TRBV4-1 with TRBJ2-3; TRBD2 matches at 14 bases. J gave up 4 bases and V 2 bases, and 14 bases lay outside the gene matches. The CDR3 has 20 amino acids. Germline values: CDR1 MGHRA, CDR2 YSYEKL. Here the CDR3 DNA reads TGCGCCAGCAGCCAACCGGGACTAGCGGGAGTATCTTTAAGGGCAGATACGCAGTATTTT. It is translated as CASSQPGLAGVSLRADTQYF.

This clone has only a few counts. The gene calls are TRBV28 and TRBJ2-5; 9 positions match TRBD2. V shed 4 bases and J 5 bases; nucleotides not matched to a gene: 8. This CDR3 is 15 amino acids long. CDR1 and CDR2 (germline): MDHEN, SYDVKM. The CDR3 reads CASSSPGTSLETQYF. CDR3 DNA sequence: TGTGCCAGCAGTTCCCCCGGGACTAGCCTGGAGACCCAGTACTTC.

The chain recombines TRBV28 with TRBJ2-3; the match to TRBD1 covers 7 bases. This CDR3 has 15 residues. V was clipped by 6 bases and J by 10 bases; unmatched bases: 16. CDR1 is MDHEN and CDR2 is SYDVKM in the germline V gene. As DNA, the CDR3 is TGTGCCAGCAGCACCCAATTGACAGGGCTAAGTTCGCAGTATTTT. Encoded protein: CASSTQLTGLSSQYF.

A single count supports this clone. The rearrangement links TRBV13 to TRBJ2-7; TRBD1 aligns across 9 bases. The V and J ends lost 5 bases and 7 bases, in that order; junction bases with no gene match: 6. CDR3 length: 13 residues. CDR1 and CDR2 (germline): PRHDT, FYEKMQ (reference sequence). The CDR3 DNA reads TGTGCCAGCAGCATCGGACAGGGGCGGGAGCAGTACTTC. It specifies CASSIGQGREQYF.

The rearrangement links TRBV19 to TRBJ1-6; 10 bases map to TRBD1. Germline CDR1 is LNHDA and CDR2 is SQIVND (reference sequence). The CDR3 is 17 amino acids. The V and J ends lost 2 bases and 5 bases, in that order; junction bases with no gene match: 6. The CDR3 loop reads CASSISGQGLDNSPLHF. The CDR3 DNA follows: TGTGCCAGTAGTATATCGGGACAGGGGCTGGATAATTCACCCCTCCACTTT.

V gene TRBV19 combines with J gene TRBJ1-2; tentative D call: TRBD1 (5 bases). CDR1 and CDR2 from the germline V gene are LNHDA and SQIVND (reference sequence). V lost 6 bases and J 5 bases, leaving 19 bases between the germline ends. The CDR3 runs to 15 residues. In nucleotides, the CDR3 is TGTGCCAGTAGAGTGGACACGCAAGGTTTTTATGGCTACACCTTC. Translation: CASRVDTQGFYGYTF.

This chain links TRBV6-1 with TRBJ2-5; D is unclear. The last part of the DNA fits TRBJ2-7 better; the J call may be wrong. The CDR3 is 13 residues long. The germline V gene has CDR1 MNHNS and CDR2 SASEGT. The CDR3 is CASSEVKSYEQYF. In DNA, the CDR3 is TGTGCCAGCAGTGAAGTAAAGTCCTACGAGCAGTACTTC.

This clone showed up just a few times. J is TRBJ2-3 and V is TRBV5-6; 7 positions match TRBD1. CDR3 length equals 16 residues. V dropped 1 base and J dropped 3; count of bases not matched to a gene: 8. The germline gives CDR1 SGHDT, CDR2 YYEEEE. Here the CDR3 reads CASSLRVQGETDTQYF. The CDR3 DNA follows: TGTGCCAGCAGCTTGAGGGTTCAGGGGGAGACAGATACGCAGTATTTT. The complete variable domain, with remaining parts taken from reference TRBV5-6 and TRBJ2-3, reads DAGVTQSPTHLIKTRGQQVTLRCSPKSGHDTVSWYQQALGQGPQFIFQYYEEEERQRGNFPDRFSGHQFPNYSSELNVNALLLGDSALYLCASSLRVQGETDTQYFGPGTRLTVL.

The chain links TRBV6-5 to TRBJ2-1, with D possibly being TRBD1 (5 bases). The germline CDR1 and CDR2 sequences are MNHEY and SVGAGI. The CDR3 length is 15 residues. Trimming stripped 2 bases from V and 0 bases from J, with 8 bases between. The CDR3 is CASSYDRFSYNEQFF. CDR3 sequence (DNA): TGTGCCAGCAGTTACGACAGATTCTCCTACAATGAGCAGTTCTTC.

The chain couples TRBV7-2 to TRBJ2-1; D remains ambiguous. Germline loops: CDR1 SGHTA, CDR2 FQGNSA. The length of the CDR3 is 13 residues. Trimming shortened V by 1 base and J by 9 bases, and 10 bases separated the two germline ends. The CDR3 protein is CASSLELRGEQFF. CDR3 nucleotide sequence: TGTGCCAGCAGCTTAGAGCTGCGAGGTGAGCAGTTCTTC.

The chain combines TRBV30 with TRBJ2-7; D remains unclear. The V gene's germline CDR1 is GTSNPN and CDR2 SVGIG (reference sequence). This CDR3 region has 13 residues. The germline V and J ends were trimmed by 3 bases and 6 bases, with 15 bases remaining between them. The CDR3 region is CAWSPLERSEQYF. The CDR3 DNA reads TGTGCCTGGAGCCCCTTAGAGCGTAGCGAGCAGTACTTC.